This T cell receptor beta chain was sequenced for a study of T cell responses to AZD1222 COVID-19 vaccine. General study points: Spike-specific TCR breadth and depth rose after two AZD1222 doses. Only a handful of AZD1222 recipients, more than five in all, had baseline seropositivity. The sample set comprised mostly white British donors with more females, and clonal diversity was possibly underestimated.

Trimming took 0 bases from V and 1 from J; bases not matched to a gene: 8. The germline V gene encodes CDR1 SGHNT and CDR2 YENEEA. This CDR3 comprises 18 residues. TCRdb's copy holds only in-frame clones and misses some; the assay was immunoSEQ multiplex PCR. The sample lists under 80,000 clones, around 81% occurring once. Remarks on this clone: The target antigen is unknown.

This sequence was found in an adult who received the AZD1222 COVID-19 vaccine. This chain links TRBV11-3 with TRBJ2-5, with 10 bases lining up with TRBD2. Source: peripheral blood, taken 28 days after the second AZD1222 dose. The CDR3 bases are TGTGCCAGCAGCTTAGAAGGTTTCGCTAGCGGGAGCCAAGAGACCCAGTACTTC. This codes for CASSLEGFASGSQETQYF.